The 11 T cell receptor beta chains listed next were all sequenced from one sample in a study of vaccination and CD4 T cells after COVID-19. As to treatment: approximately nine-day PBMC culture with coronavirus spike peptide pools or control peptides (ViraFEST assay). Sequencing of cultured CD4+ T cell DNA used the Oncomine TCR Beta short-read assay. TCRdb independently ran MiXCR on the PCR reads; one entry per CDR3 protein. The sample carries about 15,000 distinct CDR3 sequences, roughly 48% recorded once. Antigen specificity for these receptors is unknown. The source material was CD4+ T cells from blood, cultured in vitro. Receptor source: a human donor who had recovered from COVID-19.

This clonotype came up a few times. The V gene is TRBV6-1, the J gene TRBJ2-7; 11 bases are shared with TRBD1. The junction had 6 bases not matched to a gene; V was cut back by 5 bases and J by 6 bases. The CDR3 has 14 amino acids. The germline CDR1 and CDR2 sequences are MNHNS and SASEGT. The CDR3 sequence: CASSPGQGVGEQYF. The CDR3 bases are TGTGCCAGCAGTCCGGGACAGGGGGTAGGCGAGCAGTACTTC.

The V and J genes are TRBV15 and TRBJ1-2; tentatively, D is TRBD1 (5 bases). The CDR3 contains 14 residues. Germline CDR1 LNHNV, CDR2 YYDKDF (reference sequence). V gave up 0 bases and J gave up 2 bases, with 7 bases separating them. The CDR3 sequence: CATSRDRQNYGYTF. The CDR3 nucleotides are TGTGCCACCAGCAGAGACCGACAGAACTATGGCTACACCTTC.

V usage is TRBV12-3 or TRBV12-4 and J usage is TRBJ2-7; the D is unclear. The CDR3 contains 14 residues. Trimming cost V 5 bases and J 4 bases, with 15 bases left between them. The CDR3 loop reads CASSPRSLNYEQYF. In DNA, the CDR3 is TGTGCCAGCAGTCCCCGTTCCCTGAATTACGAGCAGTACTTC.

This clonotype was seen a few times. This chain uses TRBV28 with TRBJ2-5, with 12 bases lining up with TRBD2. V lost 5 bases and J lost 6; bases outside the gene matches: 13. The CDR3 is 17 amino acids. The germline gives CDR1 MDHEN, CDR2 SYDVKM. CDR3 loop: CASSPGLAGLPRKTQYF. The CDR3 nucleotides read TGTGCCAGCAGTCCAGGACTAGCGGGATTGCCGCGGAAGACCCAGTACTTC.

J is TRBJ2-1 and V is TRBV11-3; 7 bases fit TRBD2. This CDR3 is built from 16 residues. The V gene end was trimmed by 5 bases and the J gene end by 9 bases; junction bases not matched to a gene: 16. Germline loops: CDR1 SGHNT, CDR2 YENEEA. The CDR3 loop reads CASSPGGLAVGSEQFF. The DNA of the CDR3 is TGTGCCAGCAGCCCCGGCGGGCTAGCGGTCGGAAGTGAGCAGTTCTTC.

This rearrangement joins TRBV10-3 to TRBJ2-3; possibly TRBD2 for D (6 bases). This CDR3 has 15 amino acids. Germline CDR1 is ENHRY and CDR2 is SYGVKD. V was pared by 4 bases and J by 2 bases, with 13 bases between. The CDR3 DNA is TGTGCCATCAGTGTTGTCGGGGGAAACACAGATACGCAGTATTTT. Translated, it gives CAISVVGGNTDTQYF.

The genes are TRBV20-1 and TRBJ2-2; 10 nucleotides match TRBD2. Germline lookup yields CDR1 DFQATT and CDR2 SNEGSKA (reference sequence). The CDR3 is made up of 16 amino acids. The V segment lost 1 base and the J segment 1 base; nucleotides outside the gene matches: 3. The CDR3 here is CSARGGLAVNTGELFF. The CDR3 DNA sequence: TGCAGTGCTAGAGGTGGACTAGCGGTGAACACCGGGGAGCTGTTTTTT.

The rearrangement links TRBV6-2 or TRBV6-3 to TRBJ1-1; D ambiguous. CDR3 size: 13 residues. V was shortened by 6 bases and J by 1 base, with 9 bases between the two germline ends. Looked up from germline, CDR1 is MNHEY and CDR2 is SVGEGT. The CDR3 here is CASRAYTNTEAFF. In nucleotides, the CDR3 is TGTGCCAGCAGGGCCTACACGAACACTGAAGCTTTCTTT.

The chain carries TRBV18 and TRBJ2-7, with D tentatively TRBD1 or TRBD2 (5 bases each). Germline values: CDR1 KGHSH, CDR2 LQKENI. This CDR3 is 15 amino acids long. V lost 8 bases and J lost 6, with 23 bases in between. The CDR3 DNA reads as TGTGCCAGCGCCCCCGGGACCCTTAAGTCTGGCGAGCAGTACTTC. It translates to CASAPGTLKSGEQYF.

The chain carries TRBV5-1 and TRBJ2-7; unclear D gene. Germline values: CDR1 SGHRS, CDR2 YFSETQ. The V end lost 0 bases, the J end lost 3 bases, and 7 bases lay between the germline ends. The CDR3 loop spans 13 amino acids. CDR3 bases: TGCGCCAGCAGCTTGGTAGGTGGCTACGAGCAGTACTTC. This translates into CASSLVGGYEQYF. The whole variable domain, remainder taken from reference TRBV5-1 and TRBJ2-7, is KAGVTQTPRYLIKTRGQQVTLSCSPISGHRSVSWYQQTPGQGLQFLFEYFSETQRNKGNFPGRFSGRQFSNSRSEMNVSTLELGDSALYLCASSLVGGYEQYFGPGTRLTVT.

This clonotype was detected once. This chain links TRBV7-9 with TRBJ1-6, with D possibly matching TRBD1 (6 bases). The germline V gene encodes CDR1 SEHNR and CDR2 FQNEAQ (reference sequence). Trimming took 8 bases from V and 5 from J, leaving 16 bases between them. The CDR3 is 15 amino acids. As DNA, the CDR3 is TGTGCCAGCCGGACCCGGGACACCGATAATTCACCCCTCCACTTT. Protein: CASRTRDTDNSPLHF.